Below, one TCR beta chain is given with its context. Its specificity is not known. With a J-beta primer mix and a sample-barcoded 5' primer, a second PCR ran 7 to 11 cycles. TCRdb fed the 5' RACE reads into MiXCR, producing one record per CDR3 protein. The table shows hundreds of thousands of distinct CDR3 sequences, with 45% to 50% occurring only once. The source of the sample is a study of blood T cells in healthy people across ages. CDR1 and CDR2 (germline): SGHKS, YYEKEE (reference sequence). The CDR3 runs 14 residues. Trimming removed 4 bases at V and 3 bases at J, with 13 bases between. Study-level results: A roughly linear age-dependent decrease characterized TCR beta diversity per million T cells.

This TCR was sampled from a woman in her sixties in good health. Sequenced material: blood. The chain employs TRBV5-5 and TRBJ2-5; perhaps TRBD1 as D (6 bases). The CDR3 DNA is TGTGCCAGCAGCGTACAGACAGGAGAAGAGACCCAGTACTTC. Translation gives CASSVQTGEETQYF.